This T cell receptor beta chain derives from a study of blood T cells in healthy people across ages. Study-level results: Both higher diversity and more naive CD4+ cells marked long-lived donors when set against aged donors. Those diversity estimates obtained from one million T cells were thought to be underestimates.

Comment on this clonotype: The target antigen is unknown.

V was clipped by 7 bases and J by 3 bases; unmatched bases: 7. Germline V lookup: CDR1 SNHLY, CDR2 FYNNEI. This CDR3 spans 15 amino acids. The second PCR ran roughly 6 to 12 cycles with a sample-barcoded 5' primer and J-beta primers. TCRdb itself ran the 5' RACE reads through MiXCR, one entry per CDR3 protein. The table includes some 730,000 distinct CDR3 sequences, 22% detected once. There were healthy Caucasian individuals from Russia, aged roughly 6 to 90, serving as donors. Each sample gave at least 7 million isolated PBMCs. The chain combines TRBV2 with TRBJ2-2, with 8 bases lining up with TRBD1. The sequence was collected from a man between 65 and 85 years old in good health. The specimen sequenced was blood. The DNA for the CDR3 is TGTGCCAGCAAATTTCAGGGGGCAGACACCGGGGAGCTGTTTTTT. Translation gives CASKFQGADTGELFF.